This T cell receptor beta chain originates from a study of T cell responses to AZD1222 COVID-19 vaccine. Study results and caveats: Clonal diversity was possibly underestimated, and the donors were mostly white British, with more females. Spike as a whole was targeted by vaccine-associated CD4 TCRs, dominant at 160-218 and 743-854.

The assay was immunoSEQ multiplex PCR, and TCRdb's table has in-frame clones only and misses some. The data contain 150,000 to 180,000 clones, around 89% of them singletons. Comment on this clone: What it binds is unknown.

Sequenced material: peripheral blood, taken on day 0 of AZD1222 vaccination. This clonotype originated in an adult in good health.

CDR3 nucleotides: TGTGCCAGCAGTTGGGGACAGGGGGCCCGAGAGACCCAGTACTTC. It translates to CASSWGQGARETQYF. The chain joins TRBV6-2 or TRBV6-3 to TRBJ2-5; 12 nucleotides agree with TRBD1. The germline CDR1 and CDR2 sequences are MNHEY and SVGEGT. Germline trimming cut 4 bases from V and 4 bases from J; bases unmatched to any gene: 4. CDR3 length equals 15 residues.